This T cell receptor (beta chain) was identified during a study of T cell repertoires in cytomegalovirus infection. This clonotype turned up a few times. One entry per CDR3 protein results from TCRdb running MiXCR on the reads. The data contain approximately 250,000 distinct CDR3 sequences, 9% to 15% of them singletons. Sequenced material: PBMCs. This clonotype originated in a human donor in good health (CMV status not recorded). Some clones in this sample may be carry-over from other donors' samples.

Written as DNA, the CDR3 is TGCAGTGCTAGTACGGGGCGGCTAGTCGGGAATCAGCCCCAGCATTTT. Encoded protein: CSASTGRLVGNQPQHF. This rearrangement joins TRBV20-1 to TRBJ1-5; maybe TRBD1 (5 bases). V lost 3 bases to trimming and J lost 4 bases, with 19 bases between them. Germline V gene sequence: CDR1 DFQATT, CDR2 SNEGSKA (reference sequence). The CDR3 has 16 amino acids.